This T cell receptor beta chain was documented in a study of blood T cells in healthy people across ages. Donors each provided roughly 11 milliliters of peripheral blood. The amount of total RNA extracted per sample was at least 5.5 micrograms. Through a sample-barcoded 5' primer and a J-beta primer mix, a second PCR was run for roughly 6 to 12 cycles. TCRdb itself ran the 5' RACE reads through MiXCR, one entry per CDR3 protein. Of 540,000 or so distinct CDR3 sequences detected, 25% to 30% appear once; the ten largest clones hold about 18%. In this sample, this clonotype turned up a few times. CDR3 size: 15 residues. The V end was cut by 6 bases, the J end by 3 bases, with 18 bases between. Germline values: CDR1 ENHRY, CDR2 SYGVKD.

The genes are TRBV10-3 and TRBJ2-7; D remains unclear. The TCR comes from a woman aged 70-85 years in good health. Source material: blood. The CDR3: CAIRDPAGPFYEQYF. The CDR3 bases are TGTGCCATCAGGGATCCAGCTGGGCCCTTCTACGAGCAGTACTTC.